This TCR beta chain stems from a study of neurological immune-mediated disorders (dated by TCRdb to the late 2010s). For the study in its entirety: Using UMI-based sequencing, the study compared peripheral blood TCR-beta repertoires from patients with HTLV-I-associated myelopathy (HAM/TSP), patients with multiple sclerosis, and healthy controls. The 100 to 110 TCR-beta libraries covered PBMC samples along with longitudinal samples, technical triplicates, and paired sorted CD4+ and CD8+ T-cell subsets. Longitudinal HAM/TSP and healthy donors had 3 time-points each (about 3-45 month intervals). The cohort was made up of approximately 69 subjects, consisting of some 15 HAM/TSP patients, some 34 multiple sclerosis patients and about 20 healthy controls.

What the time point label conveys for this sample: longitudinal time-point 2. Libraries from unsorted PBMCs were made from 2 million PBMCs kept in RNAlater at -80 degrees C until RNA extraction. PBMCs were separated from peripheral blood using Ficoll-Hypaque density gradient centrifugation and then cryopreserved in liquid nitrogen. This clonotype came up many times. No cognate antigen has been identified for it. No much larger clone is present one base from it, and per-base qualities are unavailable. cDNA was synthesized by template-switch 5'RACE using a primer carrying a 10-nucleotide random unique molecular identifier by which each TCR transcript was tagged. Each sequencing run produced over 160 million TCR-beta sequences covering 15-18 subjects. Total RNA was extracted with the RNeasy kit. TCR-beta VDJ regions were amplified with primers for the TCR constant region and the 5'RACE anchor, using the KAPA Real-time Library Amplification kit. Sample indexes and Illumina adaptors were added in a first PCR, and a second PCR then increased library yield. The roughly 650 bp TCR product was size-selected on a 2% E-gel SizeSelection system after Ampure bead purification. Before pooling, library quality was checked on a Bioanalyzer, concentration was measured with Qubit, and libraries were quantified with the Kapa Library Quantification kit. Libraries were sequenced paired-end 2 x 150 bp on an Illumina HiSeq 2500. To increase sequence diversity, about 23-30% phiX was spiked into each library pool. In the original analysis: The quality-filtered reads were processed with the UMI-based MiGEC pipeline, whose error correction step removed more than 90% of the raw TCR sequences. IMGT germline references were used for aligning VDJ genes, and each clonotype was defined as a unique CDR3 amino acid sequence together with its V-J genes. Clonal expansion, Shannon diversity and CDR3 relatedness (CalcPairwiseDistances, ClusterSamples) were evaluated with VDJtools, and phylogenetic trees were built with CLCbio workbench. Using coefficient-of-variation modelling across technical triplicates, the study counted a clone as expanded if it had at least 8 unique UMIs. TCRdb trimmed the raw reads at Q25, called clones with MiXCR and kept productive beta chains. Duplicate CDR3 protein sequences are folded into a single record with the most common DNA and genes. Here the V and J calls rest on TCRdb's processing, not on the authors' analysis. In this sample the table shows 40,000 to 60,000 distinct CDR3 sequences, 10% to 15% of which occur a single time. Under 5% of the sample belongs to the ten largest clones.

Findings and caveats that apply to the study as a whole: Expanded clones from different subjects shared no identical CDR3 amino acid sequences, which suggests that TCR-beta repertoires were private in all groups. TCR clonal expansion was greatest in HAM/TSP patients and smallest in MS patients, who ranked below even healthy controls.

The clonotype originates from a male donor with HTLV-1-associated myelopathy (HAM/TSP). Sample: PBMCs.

In nucleotide form, the sequence is TGTGCCAGCAGCCAAAAGGGATGGGGACCGAGGGGAGAGACCCAGTACTTC. This sequence encodes CASSQKGWGPRGETQYF. The sequence joins TRBV12-3 or TRBV12-4 to TRBJ2-5; the D region is possibly TRBD1 or TRBD2, each matching across 5 bases. The CDR3 covers 17 residues, taking in both the cysteine and the phenylalanine. The entry retains the CDR3 DNA only, 51 bases that are in frame from base 1. Between the V and J ends, shortened by 6 bases and 4 bases respectively, the junction contains 24 bases.